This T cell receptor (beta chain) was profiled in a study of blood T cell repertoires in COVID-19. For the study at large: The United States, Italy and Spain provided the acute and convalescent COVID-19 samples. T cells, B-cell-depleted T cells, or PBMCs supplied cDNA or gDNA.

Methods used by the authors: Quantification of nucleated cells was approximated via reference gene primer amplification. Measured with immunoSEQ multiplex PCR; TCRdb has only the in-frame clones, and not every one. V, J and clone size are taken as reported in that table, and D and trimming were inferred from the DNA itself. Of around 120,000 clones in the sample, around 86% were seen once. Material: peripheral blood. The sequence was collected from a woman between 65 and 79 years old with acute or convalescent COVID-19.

CDR3 DNA sequence: TGCAGTCCACCCGCGGGAGGAAACTATGGCTACACCTTC. It codes for CSPPAGGNYGYTF. The chain links TRBV29-1 to TRBJ1-2; D not resolved. The germline CDR1 and CDR2 sequences are SQVTM and ANQGSEA. The CDR3 sequence is 13 residues long.